The 29 T cell receptor beta chains in this list originate from one sample, sequenced in a study of OX40 agonist ivuxolimab in advanced cancers. The assay was immunoSEQ multiplex PCR, and TCRdb's table has in-frame clones only and misses some. The table lists tens of thousands of clones, 88% of them singletons, with 0.67% in the top ten. The sample was CD4+ or CD8+ T cells sorted from blood, taken in a trial of the OX40 agonist ivuxolimab. These receptors were obtained from an adult with an advanced solid tumor such as melanoma, head and neck, liver or kidney cancer.

V is TRBV10-1 and J is TRBJ2-2; D not certain. Germline CDR1 WNHNN, CDR2 SYGVQD (reference sequence). CDR3 length: 17 residues. Trimming removed 0 bases from V and 1 base from J, with 12 bases in between. The CDR3 nucleotides read TGCGCCAGCAGTGAGTCGCCATTGGCAGGGAACACCGGGGAGCTGTTTTTT. Protein: CASSESPLAGNTGELFF.

CDR3 coding DNA: TGTGCCAGCAGTCTGCCAGGGTGGAACACTGAAGCTTTCTTT. Amino acid sequence: CASSLPGWNTEAFF. This sequence joins TRBV6-1 and TRBJ1-1, with D perhaps matching TRBD1 (5 bases). Germline CDR1 is MNHNS and CDR2 is SASEGT. V shed 5 bases and J shed 1 base, with 11 bases lying between them. The CDR3 consists of 14 residues.

This clone was recorded a few times. The chain combines TRBV6-1 with TRBJ1-2; D ambiguous. CDR3 length: 14 amino acids. V lost 5 bases to trimming and J lost 4 bases, with 14 bases between them. CDR1 MNHNS and CDR2 SASEGT come from the germline V gene. CDR3 amino acids: CASSRSGAGYGYTF. In nucleotides, the CDR3 is TGTGCCAGCAGTCGTTCAGGTGCTGGCTATGGCTACACCTTC.

The rearrangement links TRBV30 to TRBJ2-6; D is uncertain. V was cut by 5 bases and J by 0 bases, with 14 bases left in between. The CDR3 sequence is 16 residues long. Germline CDR1 reads GTSNPN; CDR2 reads SVGIG (reference sequence). The CDR3 protein is CAWSTALSSGANVLTF. The DNA for the CDR3 is TGTGCCTGGTCGACGGCCTTAAGCTCTGGGGCCAACGTCCTGACTTTC. The complete variable domain, with remaining parts taken from reference TRBV30 and TRBJ2-6, reads SQTIHQWPATLVQPVGSPLSLECTVEGTSNPNLYWYRQAAGRGLQLLFYSVGIGQISSEVPQNLSASRPQDRQFILSSKKLLLSDSGFYLCAWSTALSSGANVLTFGAGSRLTVL.

The chain combines TRBV18 with TRBJ2-7; D possibly corresponds to TRBD1 (6 bases). With 8 bases removed from V and 4 bases from J, the gap between germline ends came to 12 bases. The V gene's germline CDR1 is KGHSH and CDR2 LQKENI. The CDR3 has 12 residues. This CDR3 reads CASASRGYEQYF. DNA of the CDR3: TGTGCCAGCGCTTCTAGGGGGTACGAGCAGTACTTC.

The gene calls are TRBV27 and TRBJ1-3, with 8 bases aligning to TRBD1. This CDR3 has 15 residues. V was clipped by 5 bases and J by 4 bases; unmatched bases: 7. In germline, CDR1 is MNHEY, CDR2 SMNVEV (reference sequence). The CDR3 sequence: CASSTQGAGGNTIYF. CDR3 nucleotides: TGTGCCAGCAGTACTCAGGGGGCAGGAGGAAACACCATATATTTT.

V gene TRBV5-4 combines with J gene TRBJ2-3; D ambiguous. The V end was cut by 0 bases, the J end by 0 bases, with 5 bases between. The CDR3 covers 14 residues. Germline CDR1 SGHNT, CDR2 YYREEE (reference sequence). The DNA for the CDR3 is TGTGCCAGCAGCTTGGAGCCTAGCACAGATACGCAGTATTTT. As protein: CASSLEPSTDTQYF.

The genes are TRBV6-1 and TRBJ2-6, with D unresolved. Trimming took off 10 bases at V and 1 base at J, with 14 bases between the two ends. The germline V gene has CDR1 MNHNS and CDR2 SASEGT. The CDR3 is made up of 15 amino acids. The CDR3 DNA sequence: TGTGCCATTAACCTTTTTCCTTCTGGGGCCAACGTCCTGACTTTC. Encoded protein: CAINLFPSGANVLTF.

V gene TRBV7-2 combines with J gene TRBJ2-5; TRBD1 might be the D (6 bases). CDR3 size: 14 residues. Trimming left V 5 bases short and J 0 bases short, with 10 bases between. The germline CDR1 and CDR2 sequences are SGHTA and FQGNSA. The CDR3 region is CASSRDRYQETQYF. The CDR3 region has the DNA TGTGCCAGCAGCCGTGACAGGTACCAAGAGACCCAGTACTTC.

This clone was counted a few times. This CDR3 reads CASIARFGIPGEQYF. CDR3 in DNA: TGTGCCAGCATCGCTCGTTTTGGGATCCCGGGCGAGCAGTACTTC. The chain has TRBV27 and TRBJ2-7; no clear D gene. Germline lookup yields CDR1 MNHEY and CDR2 SMNVEV (reference sequence). Trimming removed 7 bases at V and 6 bases at J, with 22 bases between. The CDR3 length is 15 residues.

The gene calls are TRBV5-1 and TRBJ2-1; 9 positions match TRBD2. Unmatched junction bases numbered 12, after V lost 4 bases and J lost 4 bases. The CDR3 contains 17 residues. Germline values: CDR1 SGHRS, CDR2 YFSETQ. This chain's CDR3 is CASSPGLASVAYNEQFF. The CDR3 DNA reads as TGCGCCAGCAGCCCTGGACTAGCGAGTGTGGCTTACAATGAGCAGTTCTTC.

V is TRBV30 and J is TRBJ2-7, with 7 bases that match TRBD2. This CDR3 has 12 amino acids. The germline CDR1 and CDR2 sequences are GTSNPN and SVGIG (reference sequence). The trim removed 4 bases at V and 3 bases at J, leaving 3 bases unmatched. CDR3 bases: TGTGCCTGGACAGGGAGGGGCTACGAGCAGTACTTC. Amino acids: CAWTGRGYEQYF. The variable domain in full, completed from reference TRBV30 and TRBJ2-7, reads SQTIHQWPATLVQPVGSPLSLECTVEGTSNPNLYWYRQAAGRGLQLLFYSVGIGQISSEVPQNLSASRPQDRQFILSSKKLLLSDSGFYLCAWTGRGYEQYFGPGTRLTVT.

V and J are TRBV7-2 and TRBJ1-1; D is undetermined. V was pared by 1 base and J by 1 base, with 10 bases between. Per the germline V gene, CDR1 is SGHTA and CDR2 is FQGNSA. This CDR3 is 15 amino acids long. CDR3 sequence reads: CASSLVDGKNTEAFF. In nucleotides, the CDR3 is TGTGCCAGCAGCTTAGTCGATGGGAAGAACACTGAAGCTTTCTTT. Based on the CDR3 plus reference TRBV7-2 and TRBJ1-1, the full variable domain is GAGVSQSPSNKVTEKGKDVELRCDPISGHTALYWYRQSLGQGLEFLIYFQGNSAPDKSGLPSDRFSAERTGGSVSTLTIQRTQQEDSAVYLCASSLVDGKNTEAFFGQGTRLTVV.

The J gene is TRBJ2-7, the V gene TRBV5-6; 8 bases fit TRBD2. V shed 2 bases, J shed 9 bases, and the junction held 16 bases outside the gene matches. Germline V CDR1 and CDR2: SGHDT, YYEEEE. This CDR3 has 16 amino acids. The CDR3: CASSLARREGGRVQYF. The DNA of the CDR3 is TGTGCCAGCAGCTTAGCACGTCGGGAGGGCGGTAGGGTGCAGTACTTC.

This chain links TRBV5-1 with TRBJ1-4; D not resolved. Germline V gene data show CDR1 as SGHRS and CDR2 as YFSETQ. This CDR3 has 14 amino acids. Between the trimmed V and J ends, which lost 0 bases and 8 bases, there was a span of 11 bases. DNA of the CDR3: TGCGCCAGCAGCTTGGGGGATAATGAGGAAAAACTGTTTTTT. Encoded protein: CASSLGDNEEKLFF.

This clone was counted between two and nine times. The V gene is TRBV5-1, the J gene TRBJ2-2, with 7 bases lining up with TRBD1. This CDR3 has 15 residues. Germline V gives CDR1 SGHRS, CDR2 YFSETQ. V was clipped by 4 bases and J by 6 bases; unmatched bases: 9. CDR3: CASSPQGSGAGELFF. CDR3 in DNA: TGCGCCAGCAGCCCACAGGGGTCTGGCGCCGGGGAGCTGTTTTTT.

This clone is a singleton in its sample. The chain joins TRBV11-1 to TRBJ2-5, with TRBD2 matching 8 bases. Germline lookup yields CDR1 SGHAT and CDR2 FQDESV (reference sequence). With V trimmed by 10 bases and J by 5 bases, 12 bases remained unmatched. CDR3 length: 14 residues. The CDR3 loop is CATSLAGLGETQYF. CDR3 nucleotide sequence: TGTGCCACATCGCTAGCGGGCCTAGGGGAGACCCAGTACTTC.

The chain joins TRBV7-3 to TRBJ2-2; 7 bases agree with TRBD2. The CDR3 has 15 residues. The germline V gene encodes CDR1 SGHTA and CDR2 FQGTGA. Trimming cost V 5 bases and J 4 bases; bases outside gene matches: 7. The CDR3 reads CASSPMGRGTGELFF. The DNA of the CDR3 is TGTGCCAGCAGCCCCATGGGGAGGGGCACCGGGGAGCTGTTTTTT.

The table lists this clone with a count of one. This sequence joins TRBV6-6 and TRBJ1-2, with TRBD1 as a possible D gene (5 bases). Germline V CDR1 and CDR2: MNHNY, SVGAGI (reference sequence). With 4 bases removed from V and 6 bases from J, the gap between germline ends came to 9 bases. The CDR3 runs to 12 residues. In DNA form, the CDR3 reads TGTGCCAGCAGTTTGCAGGGAGATGGCTACACCTTC. It codes for CASSLQGDGYTF.

The chain employs TRBV28 and TRBJ2-7; D is unresolved. The CDR3 extends over 11 amino acids. Germline-derived CDR1 and CDR2 are MDHEN and SYDVKM. V dropped 3 bases and J dropped 6 bases, with 6 bases sitting between them. Written as DNA, the CDR3 is TGTGCCAGCAGTTTGATGAGCGAGCAGTACTTC. It specifies CASSLMSEQYF.

This clone appeared once. Different DNA sequences within this sample yield the same CDR3. The V call is TRBV27, the J call TRBJ2-6; D may be TRBD1 or TRBD2 (5 bases each). V was cut by 2 bases and J by 0 bases, with 5 bases left in between. Germline CDR1 and CDR2: MNHEY and SMNVEV (reference sequence). The CDR3 consists of 15 residues. The CDR3 region has the DNA TGTGCCAGCAGTTTAGGGGGCTCTGGGGCCAACGTCCTGACTTTC. Its protein is CASSLGGSGANVLTF. Full variable domain (remainder filled in from reference TRBV27 and TRBJ2-6): EAQVTQNPRYLITVTGKKLTVTCSQNMNHEYMSWYRQDPGLGLRQIYYSMNVEVTDKGDVPEGYKVSRKEKRNFPLILESPSPNQTSLYFCASSLGGSGANVLTFGAGSRLTVL.

This clone was observed a single time. The V gene is TRBV5-1, the J gene TRBJ2-1; 8 bases map to TRBD2. Germline V CDR1 and CDR2: SGHRS, YFSETQ. J was trimmed by 8 bases and V by 4 bases; bases with no gene match: 11. The CDR3 runs 15 residues. CDR3 in DNA: TGCGCCAGCAGCCAAAGCGGGAGCGCTATCGATGAGCAGTTCTTC. Protein product: CASSQSGSAIDEQFF.

V is TRBV6-6 and J is TRBJ1-2, with D perhaps TRBD1 (5 bases). The CDR3 runs 15 residues. Germline loops: CDR1 MNHNY, CDR2 SVGAGI (reference sequence). V was cut by 6 bases and J by 0 bases, with 14 bases left in between. CDR3 bases: TGTGCCAGCAGCTACGCACGGGGGGCTAACTATGGCTACACCTTC. It is translated as CASSYARGANYGYTF.

J is TRBJ1-4 and V is TRBV5-1; no reliable D call. From germline, CDR1 is SGHRS and CDR2 YFSETQ. CDR3 length: 15 amino acids. V was clipped by 3 bases and J by 0 bases, with 9 bases between them. CDR3: CASSSRTATNEKLFF. The CDR3 DNA follows: TGCGCCAGCAGCTCCCGGACTGCAACTAATGAAAAACTGTTTTTT.

This chain connects TRBV10-3 to TRBJ1-2, with 7 positions matching TRBD1. V shed 4 bases and J 3 bases; nucleotides not matched to a gene: 5. CDR1 is ENHRY, CDR2 SYGVKD, per germline. The CDR3 extends over 14 amino acids. As DNA, the CDR3 is TGTGCCATCAGTGTCAGGGGGGAGGACTATGGCTACACCTTC. Amino acid sequence: CAISVRGEDYGYTF.

This clone was seen only once. This chain joins TRBV7-9 and TRBJ2-5, with TRBD2 as a possible D gene (7 bases). V dropped 5 bases and J dropped 3 bases, with 16 bases sitting between them. CDR1 and CDR2 (germline): SEHNR, FQNEAQ (reference sequence). This CDR3 is 15 amino acids long. The DNA for the CDR3 is TGTGCCAGCAGCCCTCGGGGGCTAGCGGAAGAGACCCAGTACTTC. Protein product: CASSPRGLAEETQYF.

As concerns this clone: A junction end diverges from the germline sequence, so it may reflect a read error. V and J are TRBV5-1 and TRBJ2-7, with D possibly being TRBD1 (5 bases). Per the germline V gene, CDR1 is SGHRS and CDR2 is YFSETQ. The length of the CDR3 is 15 residues. In nucleotides, the CDR3 is TGTGCCAGCAGCTTGGGGCCAGCCGCCGCCTCGAAGGAGTACTTC. It translates to CASSLGPAAASKEYF.

This clone was seen just once. A read error may produce the germline difference seen at one junction end. The chain links TRBV10-3 to TRBJ2-7; D tentatively reads TRBD1 or TRBD2 (5 bases each). CDR1 is ENHRY and CDR2 is SYGVKD in the germline V gene. CDR3 length: 14 amino acids. CDR3 protein: CASSEGLWGYEQYF. DNA of the CDR3: TGTGCCAGCAGTGAGGGGTTATGGGGCTACGAGCAGTACTTC.

V gene TRBV28 combines with J gene TRBJ1-1; 9 nucleotides line up with TRBD1. With V trimmed by 5 bases and J by 1 base, 5 bases remained unmatched. The CDR3 is made up of 15 amino acids. The germline V gene has CDR1 MDHEN and CDR2 SYDVKM. CDR3 loop: CASSPTDRGNTEAFF. As DNA, the CDR3 is TGTGCCAGCAGTCCTACGGACAGGGGGAACACTGAAGCTTTCTTT.